These 20 T cell receptor beta chains share one sample of origin, sequenced in a study of cytomegalovirus exposure and HLA in healthy donors. The PCR employed 60 Vbeta primers together with 13 Jbeta primers. The protocol was immunoSEQ multiplex PCR, while the TCRdb copy is restricted to in-frame clones and leaves out a portion. The top ten clones hold under 4.5% of a sample with 130,000 to 150,000 clones, roughly three quarters of them seen once. Material: PBMCs. The receptors derive from a man aged 18 to 30 in good health and CMV-seronegative.

This sequence joins TRBV15 and TRBJ1-1; maybe TRBD1 (6 bases). Per the germline V gene, CDR1 is LNHNV and CDR2 is YYDKDF (reference sequence). The CDR3 runs 16 residues. Trimming took off 2 bases at V and 11 bases at J, with 24 bases between the two ends. CDR3 nucleotides: TGTGCCACCAGCAGACCCGAAACGCCGGACAGTGAGAAGGCTTTCTTT. It encodes CATSRPETPDSEKAFF.

This clone was counted a single time. This sequence joins TRBV6-6 and TRBJ2-3; 7 bases are shared with TRBD2. The J segment lost 0 bases and the V segment lost 6 bases, leaving 6 bases of the junction unmatched. This CDR3 has 15 amino acids. CDR1 and CDR2 (germline): MNHNY, SVGAGI (reference sequence). The CDR3 is CASSPGGRSTDTQYF. The CDR3 DNA sequence: TGTGCCAGCAGCCCGGGGGGAAGAAGCACAGATACGCAGTATTTT.

This clone was recorded a few times. V usage is TRBV6-4 and J usage is TRBJ2-1; D is uncertain. The V gene lost 0 bases and the J gene lost 6 bases, with 9 bases spanning the gap. CDR1 is MRHNA and CDR2 is SNTAGT in the germline V gene. This CDR3 is 14 amino acids long. This chain's CDR3 is CASSDSSSLNEQFF. In nucleotides, the CDR3 is TGTGCCAGCAGTGACTCCTCGTCTCTCAATGAGCAGTTCTTC.

The sample holds a few counts of this clone. The gene calls are TRBV2 and TRBJ1-4; 7 nucleotides align to TRBD1. V was pared by 5 bases and J by 8 bases, with 8 bases of the junction left unmatched. The CDR3 length is 14 residues. Germline lookup yields CDR1 SNHLY and CDR2 FYNNEI. The CDR3 reads CASSTSGTEEKLFF. In DNA form, the CDR3 reads TGTGCCAGCAGTACGTCCGGGACAGAGGAAAAACTGTTTTTT.

The V call is TRBV7-2, the J call TRBJ1-2, with D perhaps TRBD1 (5 bases). The germline CDR1 and CDR2 sequences are SGHTA and FQGNSA. This CDR3 is 15 amino acids long. V lost 0 bases and J 4 bases, leaving 12 bases between the germline ends. The CDR3 sequence: CASSLAQGGFYGYTF. The CDR3 nucleotides are TGTGCCAGCAGCTTAGCGCAGGGCGGCTTCTATGGCTACACCTTC.

The V call is TRBV7-9, the J call TRBJ1-5; D might be TRBD1 (6 bases). This CDR3 comprises 14 residues. The V and J ends lost 5 bases and 6 bases respectively, with 14 bases between them. CDR1 is SEHNR and CDR2 is FQNEAQ in the germline V gene (reference sequence). The CDR3 loop is CASSDHRAGQPQHF. Here the CDR3 DNA reads TGTGCCAGCAGCGATCACAGGGCAGGTCAGCCCCAGCATTTT.

This clone was seen a single time. Distinct nucleotide sequences in the sample also encode this CDR3. The chain carries TRBV7-6 and TRBJ1-6; perhaps TRBD1 as D (5 bases). V was clipped by 0 bases and J by 3 bases, with 9 bases between them. Germline V gene sequence: CDR1 SGHVS, CDR2 FNYEAQ. This CDR3 is 16 amino acids long. The CDR3 region is CASSLAGGNYNSPLHF. As DNA, the CDR3 is TGTGCCAGCAGCTTAGCCGGGGGAAACTATAATTCACCCCTCCACTTT.

The chain is built from TRBV19 and TRBJ2-1; 7 positions match TRBD2. The CDR3 length is 14 residues. In germline, CDR1 is LNHDA, CDR2 SQIVND (reference sequence). V was pared by 8 bases and J by 10 bases, with 14 bases of the junction left unmatched. The CDR3: CASGAPGLYEEQFF. CDR3 bases: TGTGCCAGTGGCGCCCCGGGACTATATGAAGAGCAGTTCTTC.

The chain links TRBV10-3 to TRBJ2-5; 11 positions match TRBD1. CDR1 ENHRY and CDR2 SYGVKD come from the germline V gene. The CDR3 has 14 residues. V dropped 6 bases and J dropped 5; count of bases not matched to a gene: 5. The CDR3 is CAISAGQGGETQYF. The CDR3, as DNA: TGTGCCATCAGCGCGGGACAGGGGGGGGAGACCCAGTACTTC.

With regard to this clone: The junction differs from germline at one of its ends, possibly a read error. This chain connects TRBV6-1 to TRBJ2-2; possibly TRBD2 for D (6 bases). Looked up from germline, CDR1 is MNHNS and CDR2 is SASEGT. The CDR3 spans 11 residues. CDR3 region: CASSAGGVLFF. In DNA form, the CDR3 reads TGTGCCAGCAGTGCTGGAGGGGTGCTGTTTTTT.

V usage is TRBV13 and J usage is TRBJ1-6; 8 bases map to TRBD1. CDR3 length: 15 residues. CDR1 and CDR2 from the germline V gene are PRHDT and FYEKMQ (reference sequence). The V and J ends lost 6 bases and 10 bases, in that order; junction bases with no gene match: 11. Here the CDR3 DNA reads TGTGCCAGCAGTCCATCCGGGACAGGAGAATCACCCCTCCACTTT. Its protein product is CASSPSGTGESPLHF.

V and J are TRBV5-1 and TRBJ1-4, with unresolved D. The CDR3 totals 15 residues. Germline values: CDR1 SGHRS, CDR2 YFSETQ. V was clipped by 2 bases and J by 8 bases, with 16 bases between them. CDR3 region: CASSLPGSGEEKLFF. The CDR3 DNA reads as TGCGCCAGCAGCTTACCGGGGTCCGGGGAGGAAAAACTGTTTTTT.

This chain links TRBV28 with TRBJ2-3; D is uncertain. Germline V CDR1 and CDR2: MDHEN, SYDVKM. The V gene lost 4 bases and the J gene lost 5 bases, with 7 bases spanning the gap. This CDR3 comprises 12 residues. The CDR3 spells CASSSSLDTQYF. In nucleotides, the CDR3 is TGTGCCAGCAGTTCAAGCTTAGATACGCAGTATTTT.

This clone was counted between two and nine times. The genes are TRBV28 and TRBJ2-5; 12 bases map to TRBD1. Trimming took 11 bases from V and 5 from J; bases not matched to a gene: 9. The germline gives CDR1 MDHEN, CDR2 SYDVKM. This CDR3 contains 14 residues. The CDR3 sequence is CAARDRGPEETQYF. The CDR3 nucleotides are TGTGCCGCCCGGGACAGGGGGCCTGAGGAGACCCAGTACTTC.

This chain joins TRBV5-1 and TRBJ1-1; possible D gene TRBD1, 5 bases. Trimming cost V 4 bases and J 1 base, with 8 bases left between them. The length of the CDR3 is 13 residues. The germline V gene has CDR1 SGHRS and CDR2 YFSETQ. The chain's CDR3 is CASSKTENTEAFF. The CDR3 DNA follows: TGCGCCAGCAGCAAGACAGAGAACACTGAAGCTTTCTTT. Full variable domain (remainder filled in from reference TRBV5-1 and TRBJ1-1): KAGVTQTPRYLIKTRGQQVTLSCSPISGHRSVSWYQQTPGQGLQFLFEYFSETQRNKGNFPGRFSGRQFSNSRSEMNVSTLELGDSALYLCASSKTENTEAFFGQGTRLTVV.

The rearrangement links TRBV7-9 to TRBJ1-2; tentatively, D is TRBD1 (5 bases). The length of the CDR3 is 13 residues. Trimming shortened V by 5 bases and J by 6 bases, and 13 bases separated the two germline ends. Germline values: CDR1 SEHNR, CDR2 FQNEAQ (reference sequence). DNA of the CDR3: TGTGCCAGCAGCGACAGTGGAGGGAATGGCTACACCTTC. Translated: CASSDSGGNGYTF.

To note about this clone: The sample contains more than one DNA sequence encoding this CDR3. CDR3 region: CASSLASSERGGTGELFF. The CDR3 nucleotides read TGTGCCAGCAGCTTAGCATCCTCCGAGCGGGGGGGCACCGGGGAGCTGTTTTTT. This chain connects TRBV7-2 to TRBJ2-2; 10 nucleotides agree with TRBD2. The V segment lost 0 bases and the J segment 4 bases; nucleotides outside the gene matches: 8. The CDR3 is made up of 18 amino acids. CDR1 is SGHTA and CDR2 is FQGNSA in the germline V gene.

CDR3: CASSIRVPGQGTRLTLYGYTF. The CDR3 DNA sequence: TGTGCCAGTAGTATTAGGGTTCCGGGACAGGGGACCCGACTAACCTTATATGGCTACACCTTC. The V call is TRBV19, the J call TRBJ1-2; 10 bases fit TRBD1. In germline, CDR1 is LNHDA, CDR2 SQIVND (reference sequence). The ends lost 3 bases at V and 5 bases at J; junction bases unmatched: 24. The CDR3 spans 21 residues.

This clone is a singleton in its sample. The chain couples TRBV29-1 to TRBJ2-4; 10 bases are shared with TRBD1. The J segment lost 8 bases and the V segment lost 7 bases, leaving 5 bases of the junction unmatched. Germline CDR1 reads SQVTM; CDR2 reads ANQGSEA. This CDR3 spans 12 amino acids. The CDR3 DNA reads as TGCAGCGCAGACAGGGGGCTGGACATTCAGTACTTC. Its protein product is CSADRGLDIQYF.

There are a few counts of this clone. The gene calls are TRBV27 and TRBJ1-5; 8 bases map to TRBD1. There are 14 residues in the CDR3. Unmatched junction bases numbered 3, after V lost 2 bases and J lost 6 bases. Germline V gives CDR1 MNHEY, CDR2 SMNVEV (reference sequence). The CDR3 DNA is TGTGCCAGCAGTTTAATGCAGGGGGCTCAGCCCCAGCATTTT. It encodes CASSLMQGAQPQHF.